The present TCR beta chain was sequenced within a study of blood T cell repertoires in COVID-19. The wider study: PBMCs, B-cell-depleted T cells, or T cells provided the cDNA or gDNA that made up the material.

Source study methods: Estimation of nucleated cell counts was performed using reference gene primer amplification. Some clones are missing from TCRdb's copy, which holds only in-frame ones; the method was immunoSEQ multiplex PCR. V and J calls and clone size are those listed in that table; D and trimming were worked out from the DNA. Seen here are more than 45,000 clones, more than 80% observed once, and the top ten hold 2.5% to 3%. With 2 bases removed from V and 0 bases from J, the gap between germline ends came to 11 bases. This CDR3 has 15 amino acids. Germline V gene lookup returns CDR1 SGHTA and CDR2 FQGNSA.

The chain couples TRBV7-2 to TRBJ2-7, with D tentatively TRBD2 (6 bases). The sequenced sample was peripheral blood. The receptor comes from a man older than 75 with acute or convalescent COVID-19. CDR3 bases: TGTGCCAGCAGCTTATCTCGCGGGGTCTCCTACGAGCAGTACTTC. Its protein is CASSLSRGVSYEQYF.